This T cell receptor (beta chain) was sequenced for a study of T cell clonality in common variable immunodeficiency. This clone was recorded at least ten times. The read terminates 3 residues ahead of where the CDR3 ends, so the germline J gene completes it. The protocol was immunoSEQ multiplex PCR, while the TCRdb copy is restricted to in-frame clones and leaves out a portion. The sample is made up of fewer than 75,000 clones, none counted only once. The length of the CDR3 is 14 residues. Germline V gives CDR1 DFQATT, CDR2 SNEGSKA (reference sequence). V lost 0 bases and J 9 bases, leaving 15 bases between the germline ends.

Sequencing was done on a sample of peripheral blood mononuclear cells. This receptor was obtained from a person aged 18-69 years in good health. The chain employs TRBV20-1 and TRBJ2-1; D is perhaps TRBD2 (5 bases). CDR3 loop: CSARDEPLALEQFF. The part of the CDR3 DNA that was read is TGCAGTGCTAGAGACGAACCCCTAGCTCTTGAG.